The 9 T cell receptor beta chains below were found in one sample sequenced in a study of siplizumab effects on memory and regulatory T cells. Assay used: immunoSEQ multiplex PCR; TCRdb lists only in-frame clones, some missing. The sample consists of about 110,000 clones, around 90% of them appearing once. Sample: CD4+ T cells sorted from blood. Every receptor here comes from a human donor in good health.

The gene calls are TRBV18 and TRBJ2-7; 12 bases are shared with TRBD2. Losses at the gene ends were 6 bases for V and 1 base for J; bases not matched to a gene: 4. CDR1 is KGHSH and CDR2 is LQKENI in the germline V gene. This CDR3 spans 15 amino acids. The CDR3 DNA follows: TGTGCCAGCTCCGAACTAGCGGGGGGTTCCTACGAGCAGTACTTC. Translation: CASSELAGGSYEQYF.

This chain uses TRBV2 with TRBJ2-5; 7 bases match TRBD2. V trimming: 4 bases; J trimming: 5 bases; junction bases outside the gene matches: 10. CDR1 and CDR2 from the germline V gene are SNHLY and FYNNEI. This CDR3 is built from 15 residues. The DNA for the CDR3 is TGTGCCAGCAGTGTCTCGCGGGGGAGGTCCGAGACCCAGTACTTC. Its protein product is CASSVSRGRSETQYF.

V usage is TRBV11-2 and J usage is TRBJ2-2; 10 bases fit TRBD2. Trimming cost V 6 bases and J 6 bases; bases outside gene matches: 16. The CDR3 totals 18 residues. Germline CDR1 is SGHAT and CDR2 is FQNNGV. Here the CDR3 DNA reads TGTGCCAGCAGTCCTACAGGGGCGACTAGCGGGTCCGCCGGGGAGCTGTTTTTT. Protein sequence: CASSPTGATSGSAGELFF.

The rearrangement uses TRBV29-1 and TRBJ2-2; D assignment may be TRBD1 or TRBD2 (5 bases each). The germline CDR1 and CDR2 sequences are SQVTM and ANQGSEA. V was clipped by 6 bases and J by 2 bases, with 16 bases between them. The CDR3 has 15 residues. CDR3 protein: CSVGVGTVNTGELFF. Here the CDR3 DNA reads TGCAGCGTGGGGGTGGGAACTGTCAACACCGGGGAGCTGTTTTTT.

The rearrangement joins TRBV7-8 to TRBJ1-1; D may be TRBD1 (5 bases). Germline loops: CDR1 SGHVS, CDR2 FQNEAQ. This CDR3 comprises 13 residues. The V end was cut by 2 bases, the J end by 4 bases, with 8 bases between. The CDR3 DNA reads TGTGCCAGCAGCTTACCGGGGCTCACTGAAGCTTTCTTT. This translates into CASSLPGLTEAFF.

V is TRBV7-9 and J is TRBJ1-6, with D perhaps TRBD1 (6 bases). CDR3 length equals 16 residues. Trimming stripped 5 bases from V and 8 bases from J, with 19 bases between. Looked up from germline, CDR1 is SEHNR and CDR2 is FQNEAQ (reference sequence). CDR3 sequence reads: CASSAPSGQGHSPLHF. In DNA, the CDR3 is TGTGCCAGCAGCGCCCCATCGGGGCAGGGGCATTCACCCCTCCACTTT. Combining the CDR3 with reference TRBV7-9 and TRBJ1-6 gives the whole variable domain DTGVSQNPRHKITKRGQNVTFRCDPISEHNRLYWYRQTLGQGPEFLTYFQNEAQLEKSRLLSDRFSAERPKGSFSTLEIQRTEQGDSAMYLCASSAPSGQGHSPLHFGNGTRLTVT.

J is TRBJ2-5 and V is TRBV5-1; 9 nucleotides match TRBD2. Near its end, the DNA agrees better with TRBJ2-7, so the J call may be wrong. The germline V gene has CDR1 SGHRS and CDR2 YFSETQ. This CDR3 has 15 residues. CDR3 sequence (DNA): TGCGCCAGCAGCTTGACTAGCGGGTACACCTACGAGCAGTACTTC. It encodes CASSLTSGYTYEQYF.

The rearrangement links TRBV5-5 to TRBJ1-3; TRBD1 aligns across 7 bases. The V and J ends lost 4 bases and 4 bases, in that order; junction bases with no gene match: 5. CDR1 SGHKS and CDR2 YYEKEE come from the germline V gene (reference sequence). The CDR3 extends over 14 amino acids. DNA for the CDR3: TGTGCCAGCAGCCCGGGGACAGACGGAAACACCATATATTTT. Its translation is CASSPGTDGNTIYF.

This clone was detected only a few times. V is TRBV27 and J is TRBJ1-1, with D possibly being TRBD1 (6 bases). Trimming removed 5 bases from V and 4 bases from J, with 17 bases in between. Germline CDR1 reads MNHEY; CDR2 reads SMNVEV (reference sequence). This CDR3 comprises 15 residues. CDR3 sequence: CASSPSDGGGTEAFF. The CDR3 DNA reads TGTGCCAGCAGTCCGTCCGACGGGGGCGGCACTGAAGCTTTCTTT.